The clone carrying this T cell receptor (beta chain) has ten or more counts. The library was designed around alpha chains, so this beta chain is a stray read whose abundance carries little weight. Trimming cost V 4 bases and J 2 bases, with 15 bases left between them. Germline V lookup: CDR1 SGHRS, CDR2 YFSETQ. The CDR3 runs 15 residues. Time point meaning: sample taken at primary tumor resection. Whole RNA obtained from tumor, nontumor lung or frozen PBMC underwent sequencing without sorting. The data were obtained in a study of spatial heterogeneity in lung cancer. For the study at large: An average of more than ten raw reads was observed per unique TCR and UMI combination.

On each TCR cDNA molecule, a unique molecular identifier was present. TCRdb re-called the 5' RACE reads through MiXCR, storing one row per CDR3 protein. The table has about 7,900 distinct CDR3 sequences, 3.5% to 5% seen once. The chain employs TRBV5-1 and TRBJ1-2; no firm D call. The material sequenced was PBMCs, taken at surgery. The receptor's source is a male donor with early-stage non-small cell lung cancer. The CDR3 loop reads CASSTTQTANYGYTF. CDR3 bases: TGCGCCAGCAGCACTACTCAGACCGCAAACTATGGCTACACCTTC.